The 23 T cell receptor beta chains listed next were all sequenced from one sample in a study of shared clonotypes between healthy human individuals. CD45RO-negative, CCR7-positively selected cells formed the naive CD8 fraction, excluding terminally differentiated effector memory CD45RA+ cells. Clones were read by immunoSEQ multiplex PCR, and TCRdb kept only the in-frame ones, dropping some. The data contain about 2.2 million clones, 93% of them singletons. Sample: naive CD8+ T cells from PBMCs. The receptors here all came from a man aged 18-30 years in good health. Some clones in this sample may be carry-over from other donors' samples.

The V and J genes are TRBV27 and TRBJ2-7, with 11 bases identical to TRBD2. With 4 bases clipped from V and 7 bases from J, the junction kept 6 bases outside the gene matches. The CDR3 length is 14 residues. Per the germline V gene, CDR1 is MNHEY and CDR2 is SMNVEV (reference sequence). CDR3 region: CASSSLAGVTEQYF. The CDR3, as DNA: TGTGCCAGCAGTTCACTAGCGGGAGTAACTGAGCAGTACTTC.

This clone was counted only a few times. The J gene is TRBJ1-1, the V gene TRBV18; D may be TRBD1 (6 bases). V was pared by 2 bases and J by 6 bases, with 16 bases between. From germline, CDR1 is KGHSH and CDR2 LQKENI. The CDR3 has 15 residues. The CDR3 nucleotides read TGTGCCAGCTCACCAACTACGCAGGGGACCCCTGAAGCTTTCTTT. It specifies CASSPTTQGTPEAFF.

The chain is built from TRBV28 and TRBJ2-2; 9 nucleotides agree with TRBD1. CDR1 is MDHEN and CDR2 is SYDVKM in the germline V gene. This CDR3 has 17 residues. V shed 6 bases, J shed 2 bases, and the junction held 10 bases outside the gene matches. The CDR3 DNA sequence: TGTGCCAGCAGCCGGGACAGGGAAGTGTACAACACCGGGGAGCTGTTTTTT. This gives the protein CASSRDREVYNTGELFF.

Comments on this clone: The sample holds other DNA sequences that translate to the same CDR3. The chain is built from TRBV28 and TRBJ1-1; D is unresolved. The V gene's germline CDR1 is MDHEN and CDR2 SYDVKM. V was cut by 3 bases and J by 0 bases, with 8 bases left in between. The length of the CDR3 is 14 residues. The CDR3 region is CASSFRHLNTEAFF. The DNA for the CDR3 is TGTGCCAGCAGTTTTCGCCATTTGAACACTGAAGCTTTCTTT.

The gene calls are TRBV6-6 and TRBJ1-2, with 7 bases fitting TRBD1. Germline V gene lookup returns CDR1 MNHNY and CDR2 SVGAGI (reference sequence). V was pared by 6 bases and J by 8 bases, with 9 bases of the junction left unmatched. The CDR3 consists of 13 residues. CDR3 coding DNA: TGTGCCAGCAGCGCCGGGACAGCGTCGGGCTACACCTTC. Translating gives CASSAGTASGYTF.

The gene calls are TRBV2 and TRBJ2-5; D remains unclear. V lost 3 bases and J lost 5, with 16 bases in between. The CDR3 totals 15 residues. Germline V gene sequence: CDR1 SNHLY, CDR2 FYNNEI. The CDR3 sequence: CASSEVAGLRETQYF. The CDR3 DNA reads TGTGCCAGCAGTGAGGTGGCAGGTCTTCGGGAGACCCAGTACTTC.

The chain joins TRBV27 to TRBJ2-7; D gene ambiguous. Deletions cut 5 bases from V and 0 bases from J, with 8 bases between. Germline V gene lookup returns CDR1 MNHEY and CDR2 SMNVEV (reference sequence). The length of the CDR3 is 13 residues. CDR3: CASSGEYSYEQYF. The CDR3 DNA follows: TGTGCCAGCAGTGGCGAGTACTCCTACGAGCAGTACTTC.

As concerns this clone: This same CDR3 is encoded by further DNA sequences in the sample. The V and J genes are TRBV29-1 and TRBJ1-1, with no clear D. From germline, CDR1 is SQVTM and CDR2 ANQGSEA. Trimming removed 5 bases at V and 1 base at J, with 8 bases between. The CDR3 totals 12 residues. The CDR3 nucleotides read TGCAGCGTTCCTGGAGGGAACACTGAAGCTTTCTTT. Encoded protein: CSVPGGNTEAFF.

The chain combines TRBV27 with TRBJ1-1; 8 nucleotides align to TRBD1. The germline V gene encodes CDR1 MNHEY and CDR2 SMNVEV (reference sequence). V gave up 8 bases and J gave up 3 bases; unmatched junction bases: 11. This CDR3 contains 15 residues. CDR3: CASHTTGGRYTEAFF. In DNA, the CDR3 is TGTGCCAGCCACACAACAGGGGGAAGGTACACTGAAGCTTTCTTT.

In its sample, this clone was seen once. The CDR3 loop is CASSRTVTYEQYF. DNA of the CDR3: TGTGCCAGCAGTCGGACCGTCACCTACGAGCAGTACTTC. The chain joins TRBV25-1 to TRBJ2-7; D gene unclear. CDR3 length equals 13 residues. CDR1 is MGHDK and CDR2 is SYGVNS in the germline V gene. V lost 5 bases and J lost 2, with 10 bases in between.

This chain joins TRBV28 and TRBJ2-1; D might be TRBD2 (5 bases). Trimming left V 3 bases short and J 5 bases short, with 14 bases between. Germline CDR1 is MDHEN and CDR2 is SYDVKM. The CDR3 is made up of 15 amino acids. CDR3 bases: TGTGCCAGCAGTTTTACCGGGATTCTAAACAATGAGCAGTTCTTC. Translating gives CASSFTGILNNEQFF.

The chain carries TRBV10-2 and TRBJ1-4; D not resolved. The CDR3 has 15 amino acids. In germline, CDR1 is WSHSY, CDR2 SAAADI. Trimming shortened V by 2 bases and J by 5 bases, and 12 bases separated the two germline ends. CDR3 in DNA: TGCGCCAGCAGTGAGAGTCGAGGAACGAATGAAAAACTGTTTTTT. It is translated as CASSESRGTNEKLFF.

V usage is TRBV4-3 and J usage is TRBJ2-1; TRBD2 matches at 9 bases. Germline V gene data show CDR1 as LGHNA and CDR2 as YSLEER. With 1 base clipped from V and 2 bases from J, the junction kept 3 bases outside the gene matches. There are 16 residues in the CDR3. CDR3 protein: CASSQGLAETYNEQFF. DNA of the CDR3: TGCGCCAGCAGCCAAGGACTAGCGGAGACCTACAATGAGCAGTTCTTC.

Comment on this clone: The same CDR3 is also encoded by other DNA sequences in this sample. The chain uses TRBV27 and TRBJ1-5; D is unresolved. CDR1 is MNHEY, CDR2 SMNVEV, per germline (reference sequence). The CDR3 runs 13 residues. Trimming shortened V by 1 base and J by 4 bases, and 5 bases separated the two germline ends. The CDR3 here is CASSLWVNQPQHF. The CDR3 nucleotides read TGTGCCAGCAGTTTATGGGTGAATCAGCCCCAGCATTTT.

The chain carries TRBV18 and TRBJ2-4; 13 nucleotides align to TRBD2. The CDR3 covers 18 residues. Trimming at V came to 0 bases and at J to 0 bases, leaving 2 bases not matched to a gene. Germline V gene sequence: CDR1 KGHSH, CDR2 LQKENI. CDR3 DNA: TGTGCCAGCTCACCACCGGGACTAGCGGGAATAGCCAAAAACATTCAGTACTTC. This codes for CASSPPGLAGIAKNIQYF.

The gene calls are TRBV6-5 and TRBJ2-3, with D hard to call. The CDR3 sequence is 14 residues long. Germline V gene sequence: CDR1 MNHEY, CDR2 SVGAGI. The ends were cut back, 4 bases at V and 2 bases at J, with 10 bases in the middle. In DNA, the CDR3 is TGTGCCAGCAGTTTAGGCCAGCTCACAGATACGCAGTATTTT. Its protein is CASSLGQLTDTQYF.

Points on this clone: This CDR3 is also generated by other DNA sequences in the sample. The CDR3: CAWSGLGTEAFF. As DNA, the CDR3 is TGTGCCTGGAGTGGGCTTGGCACTGAAGCTTTCTTT. The chain employs TRBV30 and TRBJ1-1; no clear D gene. The germline V gene has CDR1 GTSNPN and CDR2 SVGIG (reference sequence). This CDR3 contains 12 residues. V was shortened by 1 base and J by 4 bases, with 7 bases between the two germline ends.

This chain uses TRBV9 with TRBJ1-3; D is perhaps TRBD1 (5 bases). This CDR3 is 14 amino acids long. Germline CDR1 SGDLS, CDR2 YYNGEE. V gave up 3 bases and J gave up 2 bases, with 9 bases separating them. The CDR3 DNA sequence: TGTGCCAGCAGCGGCAGGGATACTGGAAACACCATATATTTT. Its translation: CASSGRDTGNTIYF.

This clone was seen only once. At the DNA level, this CDR3 is encoded by other sequences in the same sample as well. V and J are TRBV27 and TRBJ2-7; D call uncertain. Germline values: CDR1 MNHEY, CDR2 SMNVEV (reference sequence). Trimming pared 2 bases from V and 3 bases from J, leaving 8 bases between. CDR3 size: 13 residues. The chain's CDR3 is CASSLGAGYEQYF. Here the CDR3 DNA reads TGTGCCAGCAGTTTAGGCGCCGGCTACGAGCAGTACTTC.

The chain joins TRBV9 to TRBJ2-7; 10 bases align to TRBD2. Germline V CDR1 and CDR2: SGDLS, YYNGEE. Germline trimming cut 4 bases from V and 0 bases from J; bases unmatched to any gene: 10. This CDR3 has 17 amino acids. CDR3 protein: CASSHPHGLADSYEQYF. The CDR3 coding sequence is TGTGCCAGCAGCCACCCACATGGACTAGCGGACTCCTACGAGCAGTACTTC.

The rearrangement joins TRBV14 to TRBJ1-2, with TRBD1 matching 7 bases. The CDR3 totals 14 residues. The ends lost 4 bases at V and 7 bases at J; junction bases unmatched: 9. From germline, CDR1 is SGHDN and CDR2 FVKESK. CDR3 in DNA: TGTGCCAGCAGCCCGCGGGGACAGCCCTTTGGCTACACCTTC. Protein product: CASSPRGQPFGYTF.

V gene TRBV5-5 combines with J gene TRBJ2-3, with D unresolved. CDR1 SGHKS and CDR2 YYEKEE come from the germline V gene (reference sequence). The CDR3 has 13 residues. V lost 2 bases to trimming and J lost 5 bases, with 9 bases between them. The CDR3 coding sequence is TGTGCCAGCAGCTTTCTTATGGTAGATACGCAGTATTTT. Protein product: CASSFLMVDTQYF.

The chain employs TRBV11-1 and TRBJ2-5, with 8 bases lining up with TRBD2. CDR1 and CDR2 (germline): SGHAT, FQDESV (reference sequence). V trimming: 1 base; J trimming: 4 bases; junction bases outside the gene matches: 5. The CDR3 runs 15 residues. DNA of the CDR3: TGTGCCAGCAGCTTAGTTGGCCTAGCGGGAGAGACCCAGTACTTC. Amino acid sequence: CASSLVGLAGETQYF.